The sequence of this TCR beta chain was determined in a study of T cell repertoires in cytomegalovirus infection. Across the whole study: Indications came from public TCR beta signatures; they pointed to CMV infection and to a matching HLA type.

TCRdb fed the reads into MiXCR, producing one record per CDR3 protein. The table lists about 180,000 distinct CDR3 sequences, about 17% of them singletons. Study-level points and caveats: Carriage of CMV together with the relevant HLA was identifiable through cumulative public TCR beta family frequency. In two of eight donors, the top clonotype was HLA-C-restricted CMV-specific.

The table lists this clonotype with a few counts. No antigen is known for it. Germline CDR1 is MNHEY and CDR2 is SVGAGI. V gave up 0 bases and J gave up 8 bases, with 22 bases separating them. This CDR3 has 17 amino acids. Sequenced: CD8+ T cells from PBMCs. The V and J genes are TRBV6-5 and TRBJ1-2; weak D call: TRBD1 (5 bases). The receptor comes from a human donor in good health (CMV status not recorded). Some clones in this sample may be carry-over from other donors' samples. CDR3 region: CASSYSNTGTPLGGYTF. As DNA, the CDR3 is TGTGCCAGCAGTTACTCGAACACCGGGACCCCCCTGGGAGGCTACACCTTC.